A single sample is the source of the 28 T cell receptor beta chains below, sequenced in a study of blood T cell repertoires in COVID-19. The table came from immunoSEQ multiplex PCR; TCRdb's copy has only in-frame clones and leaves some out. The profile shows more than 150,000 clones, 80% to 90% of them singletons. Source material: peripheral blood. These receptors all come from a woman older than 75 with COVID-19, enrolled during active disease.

CDR3 region: CASRPLQGASTEAFF. The CDR3 nucleotides read TGTGCCAGCAGACCCCTACAGGGGGCGTCGACTGAAGCTTTCTTT. The chain has TRBV6-5 and TRBJ1-1, with TRBD1 matching 9 bases. V gave up 6 bases and J gave up 5 bases; unmatched junction bases: 10. The length of the CDR3 is 15 residues. Germline V gene lookup returns CDR1 MNHEY and CDR2 SVGAGI.

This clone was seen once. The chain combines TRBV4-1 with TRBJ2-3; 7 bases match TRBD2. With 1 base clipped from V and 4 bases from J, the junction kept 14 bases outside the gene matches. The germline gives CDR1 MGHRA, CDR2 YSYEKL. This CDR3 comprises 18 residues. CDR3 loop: CASSQGPGGGSYADTQYF. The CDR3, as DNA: TGCGCCAGCAGCCAAGGCCCCGGAGGCGGGAGCTATGCAGATACGCAGTATTTT.

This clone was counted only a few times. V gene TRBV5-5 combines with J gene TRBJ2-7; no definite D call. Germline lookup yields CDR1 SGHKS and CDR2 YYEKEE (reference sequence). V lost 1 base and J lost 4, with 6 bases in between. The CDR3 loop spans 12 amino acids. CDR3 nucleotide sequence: TGTGCCAGCAGCTTGAGCATATACGAGCAGTACTTC. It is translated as CASSLSIYEQYF.

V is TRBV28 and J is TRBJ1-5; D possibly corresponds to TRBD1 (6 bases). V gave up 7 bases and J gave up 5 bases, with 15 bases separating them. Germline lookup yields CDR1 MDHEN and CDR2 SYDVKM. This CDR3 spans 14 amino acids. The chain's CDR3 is CASIPGAGDQPQHF. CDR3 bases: TGTGCCAGCATACCGGGGGCGGGAGATCAGCCCCAGCATTTT.

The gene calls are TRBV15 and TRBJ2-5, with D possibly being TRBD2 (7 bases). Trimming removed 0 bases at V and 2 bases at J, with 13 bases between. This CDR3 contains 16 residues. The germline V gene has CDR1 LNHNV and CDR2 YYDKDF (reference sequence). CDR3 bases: TGTGCCACCAGCAGAGATACGGGGGGCCCACAAGAGACCCAGTACTTC. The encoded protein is CATSRDTGGPQETQYF.

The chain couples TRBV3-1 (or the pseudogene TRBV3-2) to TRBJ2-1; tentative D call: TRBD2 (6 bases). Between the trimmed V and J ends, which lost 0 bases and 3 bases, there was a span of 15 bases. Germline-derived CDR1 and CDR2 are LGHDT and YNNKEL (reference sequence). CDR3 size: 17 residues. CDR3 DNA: TGTGCCAGCAGCCAAGATCGGCTTAGCGGCTTCTACAATGAGCAGTTCTTC. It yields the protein CASSQDRLSGFYNEQFF.

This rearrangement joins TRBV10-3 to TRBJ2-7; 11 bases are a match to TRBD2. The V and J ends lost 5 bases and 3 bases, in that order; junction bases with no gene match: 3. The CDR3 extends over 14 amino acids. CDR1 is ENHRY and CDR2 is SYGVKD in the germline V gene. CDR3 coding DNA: TGTGCCATCAGTTCCGGGACTAGCGGCTACGAGCAGTACTTC. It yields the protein CAISSGTSGYEQYF.

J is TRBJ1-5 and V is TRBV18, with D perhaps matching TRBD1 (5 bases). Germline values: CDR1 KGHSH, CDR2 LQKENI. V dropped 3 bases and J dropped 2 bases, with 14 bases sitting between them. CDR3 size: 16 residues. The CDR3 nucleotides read TGTGCCAGCTCACCTCGACCAGGGTACGGCAATCAGCCCCAGCATTTT. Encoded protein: CASSPRPGYGNQPQHF.

The CDR3 here is CASSPTGDTEAFF. CDR3 nucleotide sequence: TGCGCCAGCAGCCCAACAGGGGACACTGAAGCTTTCTTT. V usage is TRBV5-1 and J usage is TRBJ1-1; 7 bases map to TRBD1. V lost 4 bases and J lost 3; bases outside the gene matches: 3. CDR3 length: 13 amino acids. From germline, CDR1 is SGHRS and CDR2 YFSETQ.

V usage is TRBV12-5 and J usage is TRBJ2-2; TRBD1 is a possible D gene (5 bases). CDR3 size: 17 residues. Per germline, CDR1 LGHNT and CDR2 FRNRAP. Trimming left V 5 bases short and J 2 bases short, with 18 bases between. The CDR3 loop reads CASGTLGALSNTGELFF. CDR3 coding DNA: TGTGCTAGTGGTACCTTAGGGGCTCTCTCTAACACCGGGGAGCTGTTTTTT.

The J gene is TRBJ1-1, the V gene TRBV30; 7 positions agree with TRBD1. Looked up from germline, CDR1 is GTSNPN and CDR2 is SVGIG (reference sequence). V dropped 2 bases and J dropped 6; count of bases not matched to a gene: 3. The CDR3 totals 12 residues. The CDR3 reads CAWSSRGPEAFF. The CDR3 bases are TGTGCCTGGAGTTCTAGGGGGCCTGAAGCTTTCTTT.

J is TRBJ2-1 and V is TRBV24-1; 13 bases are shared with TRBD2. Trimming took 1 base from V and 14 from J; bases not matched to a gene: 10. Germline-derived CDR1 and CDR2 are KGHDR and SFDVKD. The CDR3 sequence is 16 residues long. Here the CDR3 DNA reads TGTGCCACCAGTGATTTCGAAGGACTAGCGGGAGCTAGTAAGTTCTTC. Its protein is CATSDFEGLAGASKFF.

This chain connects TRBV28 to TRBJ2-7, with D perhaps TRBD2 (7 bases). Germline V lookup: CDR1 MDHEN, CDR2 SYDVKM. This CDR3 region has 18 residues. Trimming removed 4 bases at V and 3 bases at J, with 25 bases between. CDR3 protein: CASSSRLLGGGVGYEQYF. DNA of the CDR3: TGTGCCAGCAGTTCCCGACTTCTGGGCGGGGGCGTTGGCTACGAGCAGTACTTC.

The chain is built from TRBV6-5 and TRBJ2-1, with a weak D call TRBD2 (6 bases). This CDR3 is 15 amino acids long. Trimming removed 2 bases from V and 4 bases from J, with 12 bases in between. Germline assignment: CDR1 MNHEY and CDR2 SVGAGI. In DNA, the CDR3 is TGTGCCAGCAGTTACCGGCGGGATCCTTACAATGAGCAGTTCTTC. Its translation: CASSYRRDPYNEQFF.

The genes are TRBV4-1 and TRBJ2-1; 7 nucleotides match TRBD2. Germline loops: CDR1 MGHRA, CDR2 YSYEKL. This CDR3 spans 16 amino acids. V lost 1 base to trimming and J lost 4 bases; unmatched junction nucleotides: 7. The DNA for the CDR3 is TGCGCCAGCAGCCAAGTGTCCTCTAGCGGATACAATGAGCAGTTCTTC. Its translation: CASSQVSSSGYNEQFF.

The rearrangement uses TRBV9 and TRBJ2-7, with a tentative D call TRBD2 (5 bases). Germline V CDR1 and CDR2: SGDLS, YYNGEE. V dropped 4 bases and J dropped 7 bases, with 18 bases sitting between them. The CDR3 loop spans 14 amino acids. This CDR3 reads CASSPADLQLEQYF. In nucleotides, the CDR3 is TGTGCCAGCAGCCCCGCGGACTTGCAGTTAGAGCAGTACTTC.

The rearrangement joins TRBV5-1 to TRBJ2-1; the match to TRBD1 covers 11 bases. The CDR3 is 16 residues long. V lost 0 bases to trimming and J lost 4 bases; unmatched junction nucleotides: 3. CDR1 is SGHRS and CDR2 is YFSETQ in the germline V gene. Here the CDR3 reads CASSLAGTGGYNEQFF. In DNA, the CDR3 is TGCGCCAGCAGCTTGGCCGGGACAGGGGGTTACAATGAGCAGTTCTTC.

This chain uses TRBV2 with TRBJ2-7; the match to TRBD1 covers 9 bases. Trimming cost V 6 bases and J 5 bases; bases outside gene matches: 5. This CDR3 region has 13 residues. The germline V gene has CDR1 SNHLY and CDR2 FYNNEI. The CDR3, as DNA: TGTGCCAGCAGCCTACAGGGGGCGGACGAGCAGTACTTC. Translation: CASSLQGADEQYF.

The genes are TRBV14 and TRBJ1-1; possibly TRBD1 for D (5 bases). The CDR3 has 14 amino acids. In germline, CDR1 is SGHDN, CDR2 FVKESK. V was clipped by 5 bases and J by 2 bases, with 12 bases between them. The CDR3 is CASSYRTANTEAFF. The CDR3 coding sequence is TGTGCCAGCAGCTACAGGACCGCTAACACTGAAGCTTTCTTT.

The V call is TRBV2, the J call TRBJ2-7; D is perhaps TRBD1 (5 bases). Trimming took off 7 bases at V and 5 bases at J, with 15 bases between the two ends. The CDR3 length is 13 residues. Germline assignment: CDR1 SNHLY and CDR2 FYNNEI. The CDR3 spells CASTAQGYDEQYF. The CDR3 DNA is TGTGCCAGCACCGCCCAGGGATACGACGAGCAGTACTTC.

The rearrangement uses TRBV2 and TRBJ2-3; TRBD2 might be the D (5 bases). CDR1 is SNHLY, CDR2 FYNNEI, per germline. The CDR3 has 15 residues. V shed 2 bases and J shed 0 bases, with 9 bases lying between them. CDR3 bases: TGTGCCAGCAGTGAAAGACTACGCAGCACAGATACGCAGTATTTT. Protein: CASSERLRSTDTQYF.

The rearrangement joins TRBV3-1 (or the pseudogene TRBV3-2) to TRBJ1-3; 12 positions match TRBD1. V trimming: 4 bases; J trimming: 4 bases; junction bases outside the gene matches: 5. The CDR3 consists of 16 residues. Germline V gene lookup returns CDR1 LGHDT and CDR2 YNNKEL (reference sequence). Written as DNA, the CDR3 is TGTGCCAGCAGCCTAGGGACAGGGGGCACGGGAAACACCATATATTTT. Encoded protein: CASSLGTGGTGNTIYF.

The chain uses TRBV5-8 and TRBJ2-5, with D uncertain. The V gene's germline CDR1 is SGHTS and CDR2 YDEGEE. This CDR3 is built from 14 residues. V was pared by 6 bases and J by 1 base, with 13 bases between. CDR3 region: CASNTARIQETQYF. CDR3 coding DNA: TGTGCCAGCAACACTGCGCGGATCCAAGAGACCCAGTACTTC.

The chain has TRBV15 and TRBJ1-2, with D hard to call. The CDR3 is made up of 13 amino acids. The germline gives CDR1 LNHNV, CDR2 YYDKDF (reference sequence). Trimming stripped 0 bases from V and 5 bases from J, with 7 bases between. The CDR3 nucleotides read TGTGCCACCAGCAGAGATCAGTTTTATGGCTACACCTTC. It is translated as CATSRDQFYGYTF.

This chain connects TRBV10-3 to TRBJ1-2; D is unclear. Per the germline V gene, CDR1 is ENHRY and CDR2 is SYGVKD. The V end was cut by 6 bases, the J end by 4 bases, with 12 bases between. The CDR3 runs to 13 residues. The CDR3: CAISSLGGYGYTF. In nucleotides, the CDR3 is TGTGCCATCAGCTCCCTTGGCGGCTATGGCTACACCTTC.

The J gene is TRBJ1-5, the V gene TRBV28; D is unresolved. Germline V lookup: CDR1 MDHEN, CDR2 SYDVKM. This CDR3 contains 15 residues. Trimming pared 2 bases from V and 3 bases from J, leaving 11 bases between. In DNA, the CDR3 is TGTGCCAGCAGTTTAATGGGGAGCTTCAATCAGCCCCAGCATTTT. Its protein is CASSLMGSFNQPQHF. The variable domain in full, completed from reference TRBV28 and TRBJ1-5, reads DVKVTQSSRYLVKRTGEKVFLECVQDMDHENMFWYRQDPGLGLRLIYFSYDVKMKEKGDIPEGYSVSREKKERFSLILESASTNQTSMYLCASSLMGSFNQPQHFGDGTRLSIL.

The CDR3 is CASSLGSGRARNNEQFF. The CDR3 coding sequence is TGTGCCAGCAGCTTAGGTAGCGGGAGGGCCAGAAACAATGAGCAGTTCTTC. The chain links TRBV7-2 to TRBJ2-1, with 11 nucleotides matching TRBD2. The CDR3 is 17 residues long. Trimming took 1 base from V and 5 from J; bases not matched to a gene: 7. Germline lookup yields CDR1 SGHTA and CDR2 FQGNSA.

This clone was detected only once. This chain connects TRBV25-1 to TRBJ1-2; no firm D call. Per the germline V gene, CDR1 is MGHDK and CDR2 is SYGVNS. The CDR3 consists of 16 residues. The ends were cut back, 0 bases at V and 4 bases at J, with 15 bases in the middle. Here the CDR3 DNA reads TGTGCCAGCAGTGAATATCGAACGGAGAAACTCTATGGCTACACCTTC. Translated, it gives CASSEYRTEKLYGYTF.